This T cell receptor beta chain was retrieved from a study of long-term antiretroviral therapy in people with HIV. Study-wide results and caveats: Whichever time point was examined, clones expanded before ART dominated the repertoire.

The count of this clone is one. Its antigen is not known. The germline gives CDR1 SGHKS, CDR2 YYEKEE (reference sequence). Trimming removed 5 bases from V and 5 bases from J, with 13 bases in between. This CDR3 is built from 13 residues. Sequencing used immunoSEQ v3.0 at survey level. The assay was immunoSEQ multiplex PCR, and TCRdb's table has in-frame clones only and misses some. The sample records about 24,000 clones, more than 75% being singletons. Per donor, a minimum of one pre-ART and a minimum of two post-ART PBMC samples were available. In each sample, about 0.95-11 million cryopreserved PBMC were present before DNA extraction.

The chain recombines TRBV5-5 with TRBJ1-1; no clear D gene. This TCR derives from a young man with HIV. Sample: unsorted PBMCs, taken 4.4 years after starting antiretroviral therapy. The CDR3, as DNA: TGTGCCAGCAGGGTCCCTTCTAGTACTGAAGCTTTCTTT. Translated: CASRVPSSTEAFF.